This T cell receptor (beta chain) was identified in a study of OX40 agonist ivuxolimab in advanced cancers. Study-wide background: From about 23 to 85 years was the age range, with a mean of around 54 years, and about 83% were male.

Clones were read by immunoSEQ multiplex PCR, and TCRdb kept only the in-frame ones, dropping some. The table shows under 65,000 clones, with approximately 90% occurring only once. Trimming removed 0 bases at V and 5 bases at J, with 11 bases between. The germline gives CDR1 SGHRS, CDR2 YFSETQ. The CDR3 sequence is 15 residues long. The input for sequencing was CD4+ or CD8+ T cells sorted from blood, taken in a trial of the OX40 agonist ivuxolimab. The chain is built from TRBV5-1 and TRBJ1-4; D may be TRBD1 (5 bases). The TCR comes from an adult with an advanced solid tumor such as melanoma, head and neck, liver or kidney cancer. In nucleotides, the CDR3 is TGCGCCAGCAGCTTGGGGGAATGGGGGAATGAAAAACTGTTTTTT. Residues: CASSLGEWGNEKLFF.